These T cell receptor beta chains were read from a single sample in a study of identical twins. One entry per CDR3 protein results from TCRdb running MiXCR on the 5' RACE reads. This sample has hundreds of thousands of distinct CDR3 sequences; about 20% occur once, and the top ten carry roughly 0.5%. The same data also went into a second study, on yellow fever vaccine responses in identical twins.

Source material: CD4+ T cells sorted from blood. These receptors were taken from a woman younger than 30 in good health. CDR3s include the opening cysteine and the closing phenylalanine or tryptophan. The order of the fields is J gene, V gene, CDR3 protein.

j_call: TRBJ2-1
v_call: TRBV4-2
cdr3_aa: CASSHGLAGGLDEQFF

j_call: TRBJ1-5
v_call: TRBV28
cdr3_aa: CASRREAMGTQPQHF

j_call: TRBJ2-4
v_call: TRBV20-1
cdr3_aa: CSASLGSVLAKNIQYF

j_call: TRBJ1-2
v_call: TRBV7-8
cdr3_aa: CASSPDSGVFSGYTF

j_call: TRBJ2-7
v_call: TRBV12-3/TRBV12-4
cdr3_aa: CASSFWDRAYEQYF

j_call: TRBJ2-1
v_call: TRBV6-5
cdr3_aa: CASSYSREGYNEQFF

j_call: TRBJ2-1
v_call: TRBV5-1
cdr3_aa: CASSPGLTNNEQFF

j_call: TRBJ1-6
v_call: TRBV12-3/TRBV12-4
cdr3_aa: CASSSSVPLNSPLHF

j_call: TRBJ1-5
v_call: TRBV5-1
cdr3_aa: CASSQSYNQPQHF

j_call: TRBJ2-3
v_call: TRBV12-3/TRBV12-4
cdr3_aa: CASSLVASGSIRDTQYF

j_call: TRBJ1-2
v_call: TRBV5-1
cdr3_aa: CASSLYRQENPYGYTF

j_call: TRBJ1-1
v_call: TRBV29-1
cdr3_aa: CSVGENTEAFF

j_call: TRBJ2-1
v_call: TRBV28
cdr3_aa: CASSTTSGRAAGNEQFF

j_call: TRBJ2-1
v_call: TRBV5-1
cdr3_aa: CASSTTSGQNEQFF

j_call: TRBJ2-2
v_call: TRBV9
cdr3_aa: CASSVWGGDTGELFF

j_call: TRBJ2-6
v_call: TRBV12-3/TRBV12-4
cdr3_aa: CASSFTGTSSGANVLTF

j_call: TRBJ2-5
v_call: TRBV7-9
cdr3_aa: CASSSRGTEEETQYF

j_call: TRBJ1-2
v_call: TRBV27
cdr3_aa: CASSLHQPTVLYGYTF

j_call: TRBJ1-5
v_call: TRBV12-3/TRBV12-4
cdr3_aa: CASSPSRGQPQHF

j_call: TRBJ2-1
v_call: TRBV12-3/TRBV12-4
cdr3_aa: CASSPRSASYNEQFF

j_call: TRBJ2-7
v_call: TRBV5-6
cdr3_aa: CASSPGLAGGPNYEQYF

j_call: TRBJ2-1
v_call: TRBV7-6
cdr3_aa: CASGSGRTSGNEQFF

j_call: TRBJ2-5
v_call: TRBV12-3/TRBV12-4
cdr3_aa: CASSFGSSGGPGETQYF

j_call: TRBJ2-7
v_call: TRBV20-1
cdr3_aa: CSAPGLADYEQYF

j_call: TRBJ2-1
v_call: TRBV10-3
cdr3_aa: CAISEEKSSAGVSNEQFF

j_call: TRBJ2-7
v_call: TRBV7-9
cdr3_aa: CASSLTSGVLEQYF

j_call: TRBJ2-2
v_call: TRBV28
cdr3_aa: CASSLTQGVHTGELFF

j_call: TRBJ2-1
v_call: TRBV20-1
cdr3_aa: CSARAPRYNEQFF

j_call: TRBJ2-1
v_call: TRBV19
cdr3_aa: CASSIAVWRDNYYNEQFF

j_call: TRBJ1-4
v_call: TRBV29-1
cdr3_aa: CSVEIGRKAAGDILFF